The 19 T cell receptor beta chains reported below all come from one sample, sequenced in a study of Graves' ophthalmopathy and Graves' hyperthyroidism. CDR3 regions of TCR beta were amplified from RNA transcripts. HTBI-primed first-round RT-PCR preceded second-round multiplex PCR. TCRdb reprocessed the multiplex PCR reads with MiXCR, giving one entry per CDR3 protein. The sample has hundreds of thousands of distinct CDR3 sequences; just over 40% are singletons. Input material: peripheral blood. The receptors were gathered from an adult man with Graves' ophthalmopathy.

This clonotype was detected a few times. The chain links TRBV12-3 or TRBV12-4 to TRBJ2-2; 9 positions agree with TRBD1. The CDR3 is 15 residues long. With V trimmed by 5 bases and J by 4 bases, 5 bases remained unmatched. The CDR3 DNA sequence: TGTGCCAGCAGTAACCGACAGGGGGGCACCGGGGAGCTGTTTTTT. Translating it yields CASSNRQGGTGELFF.

This clonotype appeared many times. The J gene is TRBJ1-3, the V gene TRBV7-9; 12 nucleotides line up with TRBD1. Germline V gene data show CDR1 as SEHNR and CDR2 as FQNEAQ (reference sequence). The CDR3 runs to 17 residues. With V trimmed by 5 bases and J by 1 base, 6 bases remained unmatched. The CDR3 here is CASSPGTGGNSGNTIYF. The CDR3 coding sequence is TGTGCCAGCAGCCCCGGGACAGGGGGCAATTCTGGAAACACCATATATTTT.

This clonotype was seen more than once but under ten times. V gene TRBV12-3 or TRBV12-4 combines with J gene TRBJ1-2; the D is unclear. The CDR3 is made up of 14 amino acids. V was shortened by 2 bases and J by 5 bases, with 12 bases between the two germline ends. CDR3 region: CASSLQDGLYGYTF. In DNA, the CDR3 is TGTGCCAGCAGTTTACAGGACGGTTTATATGGCTACACCTTC.

This clonotype has ten or more counts. V usage is TRBV9 and J usage is TRBJ1-2; 8 bases line up with TRBD1. CDR3 length equals 14 residues. The germline V gene has CDR1 SGDLS and CDR2 YYNGEE. The junction had 5 bases not matched to a gene; V was cut back by 4 bases and J by 3 bases. The DNA of the CDR3 is TGTGCCAGCAGCATAGGACAGGGCTACTATGGCTACACCTTC. This sequence encodes CASSIGQGYYGYTF. Filled out from reference TRBV9 and TRBJ1-2, the complete variable domain reads DSGVTQTPKHLITATGQRVTLRCSPRSGDLSVYWYQQSLDQGLQFLIQYYNGEERAKGNILERFSAQQFPDLHSELNLSSLELGDSALYFCASSIGQGYYGYTFGSGTRLTVV.

The CDR3 protein is CASSIAGEHSPLHF. Here the CDR3 DNA reads TGTGCCAGTAGTATAGCTGGGGAACATTCACCCCTCCACTTT. The rearrangement joins TRBV5-6 to TRBJ1-6, with unresolved D. There are 14 residues in the CDR3. Germline assignment: CDR1 SGHDT and CDR2 YYEEEE. Trimming left V 8 bases short and J 8 bases short, with 17 bases between.

This clonotype was picked up many times. V gene TRBV15 combines with J gene TRBJ2-5; 7 nucleotides agree with TRBD2. Germline V lookup: CDR1 LNHNV, CDR2 YYDKDF (reference sequence). This CDR3 is 14 amino acids long. V lost 1 base to trimming and J lost 3 bases; unmatched junction nucleotides: 2. As DNA, the CDR3 is TGTGCCACCAGCAGAGGACTAGCCGAAGAGACCCAGTACTTC. Translated, it gives CATSRGLAEETQYF.

This chain uses TRBV29-1 with TRBJ2-5; possibly TRBD1 for D (5 bases). Germline V gives CDR1 SQVTM, CDR2 ANQGSEA. V was cut by 3 bases and J by 5 bases, with 13 bases left in between. The CDR3 consists of 13 residues. CDR3 region: CSVEQGLNETQYF. CDR3 DNA: TGCAGCGTTGAGCAGGGATTGAATGAGACCCAGTACTTC.

This clonotype was observed at least ten times. V is TRBV7-2 and J is TRBJ1-1; 10 bases line up with TRBD1. J was trimmed by 7 bases and V by 5 bases; bases with no gene match: 10. Germline CDR1 SGHTA, CDR2 FQGNSA. There are 15 residues in the CDR3. This chain's CDR3 is CASSRKGTGVNEAFF. The CDR3 DNA reads as TGTGCCAGCAGCCGTAAGGGGACAGGGGTAAATGAAGCTTTCTTT.

This clonotype has a count of ten or more. The gene calls are TRBV4-1 and TRBJ1-5, with no clear D. Between the trimmed V and J ends, which lost 1 base and 9 bases, there was a span of 10 bases. This CDR3 has 13 residues. Germline V CDR1 and CDR2: MGHRA, YSYEKL. The CDR3 sequence: CASSQVLDPPQHF. CDR3 DNA: TGCGCCAGCAGCCAAGTTTTAGATCCGCCCCAGCATTTT.

This clonotype appeared a few times. This rearrangement joins TRBV19 to TRBJ2-3, with a weak D call TRBD2 (6 bases). The CDR3 is made up of 12 amino acids. The V end was cut by 3 bases, the J end by 8 bases, with 9 bases between. Germline loops: CDR1 LNHDA, CDR2 SQIVND (reference sequence). The CDR3: CASSMAGSTQYF. The CDR3 DNA follows: TGTGCCAGTAGTATGGCGGGGAGTACGCAGTATTTT.

This clonotype occurred once. The rearrangement uses TRBV10-3 and TRBJ1-2; 12 bases align to TRBD1. V shed 2 bases, J shed 6 bases, and the junction held 4 bases outside the gene matches. The CDR3 loop spans 15 amino acids. Germline-derived CDR1 and CDR2 are ENHRY and SYGVKD. The CDR3 region has the DNA TGTGCCATCAGTGAGGGTGGGACAGGGGGCCATGGCTACACCTTC. Encoded protein: CAISEGGTGGHGYTF.

Comment on this clonotype: Given a much more abundant clone one base away, this may be a read error. The chain is built from TRBV2 and TRBJ1-1, with TRBD1 matching over 8 bases. The CDR3 is made up of 14 amino acids. With 6 bases clipped from V and 4 bases from J, the junction kept 7 bases outside the gene matches. CDR1 and CDR2 from the germline V gene are SNHLY and FYNNEI. The CDR3 loop is CASSPGQAFTEAFF. The CDR3 nucleotides read TGTGCCAGCAGCCCGGGACAGGCTTTCACTGAAGCTTTCTTT.

V is TRBV7-2 and J is TRBJ1-5; D possibly corresponds to TRBD1 (6 bases). V dropped 3 bases and J dropped 0 bases, with 15 bases sitting between them. This CDR3 has 17 amino acids. Germline V gene lookup returns CDR1 SGHTA and CDR2 FQGNSA. The CDR3 reads CASSLGGGRGSNQPQHF. In nucleotides, the CDR3 is TGTGCCAGCAGCTTGGGGGGGGGCAGGGGTAGCAATCAGCCCCAGCATTTT.

The genes are TRBV19 and TRBJ1-3; 11 bases are shared with TRBD1. The V segment lost 6 bases and the J segment 2 bases; nucleotides outside the gene matches: 6. Germline values: CDR1 LNHDA, CDR2 SQIVND (reference sequence). The CDR3 has 16 amino acids. CDR3 residues: CASSTRTGGPGNTIYF. The CDR3 nucleotides are TGTGCCAGTAGCACTAGGACAGGGGGCCCTGGAAACACCATATATTTT. Variable domain in full (rest from reference TRBV19 and TRBJ1-3): DGGITQSPKYLFRKEGQNVTLSCEQNLNHDAMYWYRQDPGQGLRLIYYSQIVNDFQKGDIAEGYSVSREKKESFPLTVTSAQKNPTAFYLCASSTRTGGPGNTIYFGEGSWLTVV.

This clonotype was counted many times. The chain employs TRBV7-6 and TRBJ1-4, with D unclear. Deletions cut 2 bases from V and 7 bases from J, with 11 bases between. The CDR3 runs to 14 residues. CDR1 is SGHVS and CDR2 is FNYEAQ in the germline V gene. In DNA form, the CDR3 reads TGTGCCAGCAGCTTAACCGTCGGAGGTGAAAAACTGTTTTTT. Protein: CASSLTVGGEKLFF. Based on the CDR3 plus reference TRBV7-6 and TRBJ1-4, the full variable domain is GAGVSQSPRYKVTKRGQDVALRCDPISGHVSLYWYRQALGQGPEFLTYFNYEAQQDKSGLPNDRFSAERPEGSISTLTIQRTEQRDSAMYRCASSLTVGGEKLFFGSGTQLSVL.

In the case of this clonotype: The junction departs from the called germline gene at one end, perhaps through a read error. The chain uses TRBV10-3 and TRBJ2-7; D not certain. The CDR3 totals 16 residues. From germline, CDR1 is ENHRY and CDR2 SYGVKD. The DNA for the CDR3 is TGTGCCAGCAGTGATTATTGGTCTGCTGACTCCTACGAGCAGTACTTC. Translation gives CASSDYWSADSYEQYF.

V is TRBV7-3 and J is TRBJ2-5; tentatively, D is TRBD2 (7 bases). The V gene lost 5 bases and the J gene lost 5 bases, with 18 bases spanning the gap. Germline V gene lookup returns CDR1 SGHTA and CDR2 FQGTGA. The CDR3 runs 15 residues. The CDR3 bases are TGTGCCAGCAGCCACTGGGGGGGCCTCCTGGAGACCCAGTACTTC. It yields the protein CASSHWGGLLETQYF.

The chain recombines TRBV6-2 or TRBV6-3 with TRBJ2-7; 8 positions agree with TRBD2. Germline V gene sequence: CDR1 MNHEY, CDR2 SVGEGT. This CDR3 contains 14 residues. V trimming: 6 bases; J trimming: 6 bases; junction bases outside the gene matches: 10. The CDR3 is CASSPQRLASEQYF. CDR3 bases: TGTGCCAGCAGCCCCCAGAGACTAGCGTCCGAGCAGTACTTC.

In the case of this clonotype: At one of its ends the junction is not consistent with the germline gene, which may arise from a read error. V and J are TRBV20-1 and TRBJ1-6, with D perhaps TRBD1 (5 bases). The V gene's germline CDR1 is DFQATT and CDR2 SNEGSKA (reference sequence). The length of the CDR3 is 18 residues. The CDR3: CSAGDVIQGAAYNSPLHF. CDR3 sequence (DNA): TGCAGTGCTGGAGATGTGATTCAGGGAGCAGCATATAATTCACCCCTCCACTTT.